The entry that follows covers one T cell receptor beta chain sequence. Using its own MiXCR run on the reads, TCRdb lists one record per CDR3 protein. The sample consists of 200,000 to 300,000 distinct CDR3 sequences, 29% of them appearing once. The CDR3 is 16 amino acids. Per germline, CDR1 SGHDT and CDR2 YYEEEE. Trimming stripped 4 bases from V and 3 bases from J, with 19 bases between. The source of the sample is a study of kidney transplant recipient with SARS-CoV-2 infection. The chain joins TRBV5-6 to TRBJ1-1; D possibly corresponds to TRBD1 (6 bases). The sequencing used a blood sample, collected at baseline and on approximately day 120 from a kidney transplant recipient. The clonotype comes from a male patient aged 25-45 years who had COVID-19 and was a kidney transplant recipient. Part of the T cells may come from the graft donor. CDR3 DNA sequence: TGTGCCAGCAGCCATGGACAGATCCTGGGTGACACTGAAGCTTTCTTT. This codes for CASSHGQILGDTEAFF.